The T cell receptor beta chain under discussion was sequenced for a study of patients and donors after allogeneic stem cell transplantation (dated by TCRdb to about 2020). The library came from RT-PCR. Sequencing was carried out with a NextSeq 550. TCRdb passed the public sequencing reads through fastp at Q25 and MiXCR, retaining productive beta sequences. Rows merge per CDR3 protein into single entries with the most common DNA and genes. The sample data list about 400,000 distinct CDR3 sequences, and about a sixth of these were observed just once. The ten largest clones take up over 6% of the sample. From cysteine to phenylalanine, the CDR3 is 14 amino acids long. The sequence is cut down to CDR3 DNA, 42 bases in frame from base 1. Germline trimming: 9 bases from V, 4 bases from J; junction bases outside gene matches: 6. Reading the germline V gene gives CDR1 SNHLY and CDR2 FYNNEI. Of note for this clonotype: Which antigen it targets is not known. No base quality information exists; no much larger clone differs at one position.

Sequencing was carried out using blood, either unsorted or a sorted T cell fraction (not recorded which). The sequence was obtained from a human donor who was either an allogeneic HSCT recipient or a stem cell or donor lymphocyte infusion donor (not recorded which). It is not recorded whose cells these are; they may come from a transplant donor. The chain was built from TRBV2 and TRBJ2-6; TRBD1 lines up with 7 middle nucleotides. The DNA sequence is TGTGCCAGTAGACAGGGTGCAGGGGCCAACGTCCTGACTTTC. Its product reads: CASRQGAGANVLTF.